This T cell receptor (beta chain) was documented in a study of shared clonotypes between healthy human individuals. Looking at the study overall: Samples came from a couple of female and a few male donors aged 18 to 49.

V lost 2 bases and J lost 3, with 19 bases in between. The CDR3 sequence is 17 residues long. Germline-derived CDR1 and CDR2 are GTSNPN and SVGIG (reference sequence). Using immunoSEQ multiplex PCR, the repertoire was profiled, and TCRdb retains in-frame clones only, with some absent. The table includes roughly 810,000 clones, about 96% detected once. Study-level points and caveats: It was the non-shared clonotypes that had lower generation probabilities than clonotypes shared by all four donors. Measured sharing among donors was expected to vary with sequencing depth.

As for this clone: Its antigen is undetermined.

As defined, naive CD8 cells were CD45RO-negative and positively selected for CCR7, with terminally differentiated effector memory CD45RA+ cells excluded. The V call is TRBV30, the J call TRBJ1-4; D is unresolved. The clonotype originates from a man in his thirties or forties in good health. Material: naive CD8+ T cells sorted from blood. The DNA for the CDR3 is TGTGCCTGGAGTCCATACCCCAGCTCATGGGCTAATGAAAAACTGTTTTTT. Protein product: CAWSPYPSSWANEKLFF.